This T cell receptor (beta chain) is from a study of blood T cell repertoires in COVID-19. Produced via immunoSEQ multiplex PCR; TCRdb's table is partial and in-frame only. The data show around 200,000 clones, about 85% seen once. This CDR3 comprises 15 residues. Germline-derived CDR1 and CDR2 are SGHDT and YYEEEE. Trimming stripped 1 base from V and 0 bases from J, with 10 bases between. V gene TRBV5-6 combines with J gene TRBJ1-2; D remains unclear. Sequenced material: peripheral blood. The receptor was isolated from a woman aged 80 or older with acute or convalescent COVID-19. CDR3 sequence: CASSLKPQANYGYTF. In DNA, the CDR3 is TGTGCCAGCAGCTTGAAGCCCCAGGCTAACTATGGCTACACCTTC.